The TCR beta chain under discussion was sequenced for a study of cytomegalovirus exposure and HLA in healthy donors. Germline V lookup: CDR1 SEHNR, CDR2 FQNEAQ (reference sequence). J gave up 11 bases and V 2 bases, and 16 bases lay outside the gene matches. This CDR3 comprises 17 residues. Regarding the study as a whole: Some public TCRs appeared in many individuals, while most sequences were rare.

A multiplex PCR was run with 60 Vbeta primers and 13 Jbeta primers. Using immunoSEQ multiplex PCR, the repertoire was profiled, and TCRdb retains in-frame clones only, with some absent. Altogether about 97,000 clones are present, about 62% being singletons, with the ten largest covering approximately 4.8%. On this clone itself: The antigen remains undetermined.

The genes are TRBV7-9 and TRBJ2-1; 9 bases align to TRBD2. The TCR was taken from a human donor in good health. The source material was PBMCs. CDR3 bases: TGTGCCAGCAGCTTAAGTGGGTGGCGGGAGGGGATTGGGCAGCAGTTCTTC. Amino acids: CASSLSGWREGIGQQFF.